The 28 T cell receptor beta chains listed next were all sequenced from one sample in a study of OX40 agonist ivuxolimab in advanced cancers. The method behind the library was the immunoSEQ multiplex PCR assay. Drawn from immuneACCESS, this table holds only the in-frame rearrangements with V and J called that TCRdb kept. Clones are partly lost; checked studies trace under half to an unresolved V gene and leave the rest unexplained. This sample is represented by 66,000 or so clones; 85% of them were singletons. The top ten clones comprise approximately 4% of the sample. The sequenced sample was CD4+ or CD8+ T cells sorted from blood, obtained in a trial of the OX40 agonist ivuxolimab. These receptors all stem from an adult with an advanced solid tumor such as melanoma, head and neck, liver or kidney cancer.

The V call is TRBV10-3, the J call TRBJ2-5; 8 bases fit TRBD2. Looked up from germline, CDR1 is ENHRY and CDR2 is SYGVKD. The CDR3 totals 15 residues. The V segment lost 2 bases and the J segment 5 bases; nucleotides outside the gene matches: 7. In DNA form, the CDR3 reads TGTGCCATCAGTGAGCCGACTAGCGCCGGGGAGACCCAGTACTTC. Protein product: CAISEPTSAGETQYF.

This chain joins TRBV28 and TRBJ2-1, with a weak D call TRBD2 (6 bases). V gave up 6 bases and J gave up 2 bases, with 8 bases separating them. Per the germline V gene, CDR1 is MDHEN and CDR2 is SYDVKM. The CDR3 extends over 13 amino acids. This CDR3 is CASREGTYNEQFF. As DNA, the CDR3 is TGTGCCAGCAGGGAGGGCACCTACAATGAGCAGTTCTTC.

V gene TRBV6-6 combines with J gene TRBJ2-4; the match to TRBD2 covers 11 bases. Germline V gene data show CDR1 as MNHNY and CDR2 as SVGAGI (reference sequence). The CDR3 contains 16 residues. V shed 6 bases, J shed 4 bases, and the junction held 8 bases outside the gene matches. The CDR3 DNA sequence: TGTGCCAGCAGCCAGGGACTAGCGGTTATTAAAAACATTCAGTACTTC. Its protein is CASSQGLAVIKNIQYF.

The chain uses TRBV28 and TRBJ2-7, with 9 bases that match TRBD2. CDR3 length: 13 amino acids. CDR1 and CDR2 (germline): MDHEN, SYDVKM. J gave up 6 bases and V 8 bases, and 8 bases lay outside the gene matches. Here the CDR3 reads CASDRLAGSEQYF. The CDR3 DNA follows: TGTGCCAGCGACAGGCTAGCGGGATCCGAGCAGTACTTC.

The CDR3: CASSLGTGGPRHGYTF. The CDR3 nucleotides read TGCGCCAGCAGCTTGGGGACAGGGGGTCCACGACATGGCTACACCTTC. The chain uses TRBV5-1 and TRBJ1-2, with 10 bases fitting TRBD1. The CDR3 has 16 residues. The V and J ends lost 0 bases and 6 bases, in that order; junction bases with no gene match: 8. Germline loops: CDR1 SGHRS, CDR2 YFSETQ. Together with reference TRBV5-1 and TRBJ1-2, the CDR3 gives the full variable domain: KAGVTQTPRYLIKTRGQQVTLSCSPISGHRSVSWYQQTPGQGLQFLFEYFSETQRNKGNFPGRFSGRQFSNSRSEMNVSTLELGDSALYLCASSLGTGGPRHGYTFGSGTRLTVV.

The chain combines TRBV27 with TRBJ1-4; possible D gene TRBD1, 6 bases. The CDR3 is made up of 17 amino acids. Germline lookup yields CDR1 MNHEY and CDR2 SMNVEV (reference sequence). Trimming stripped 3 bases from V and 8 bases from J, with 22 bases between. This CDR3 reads CASSLIPSPGAGEKLFF. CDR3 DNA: TGTGCCAGCAGTTTGATCCCGAGCCCAGGGGCTGGGGAAAAACTGTTTTTT.

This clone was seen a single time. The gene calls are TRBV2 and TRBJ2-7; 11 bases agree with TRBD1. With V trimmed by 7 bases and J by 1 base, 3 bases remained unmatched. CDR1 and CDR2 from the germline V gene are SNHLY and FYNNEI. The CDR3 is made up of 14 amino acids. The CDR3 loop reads CASTGTGGSYEQYF. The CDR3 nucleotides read TGTGCCAGCACAGGGACAGGGGGTTCCTACGAGCAGTACTTC. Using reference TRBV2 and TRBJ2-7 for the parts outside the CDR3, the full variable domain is EPEVTQTPSHQVTQMGQEVILRCVPISNHLYFYWYRQILGQKVEFLVSFYNNEISEKSEIFDDQFSVERPDGSNFTLKIRSTKLEDSAMYFCASTGTGGSYEQYFGPGTRLTVT.

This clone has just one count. The CDR3 here is CASSLMSGGRNEQFF. The CDR3 DNA follows: TGCGCCAGCAGCTTGATGAGCGGGGGGCGGAATGAGCAGTTCTTC. This sequence joins TRBV5-1 and TRBJ2-1; 9 bases are a match to TRBD2. CDR1 and CDR2 (germline): SGHRS, YFSETQ. The trim removed 1 base at V and 7 bases at J, leaving 6 bases unmatched. This CDR3 region has 15 residues.

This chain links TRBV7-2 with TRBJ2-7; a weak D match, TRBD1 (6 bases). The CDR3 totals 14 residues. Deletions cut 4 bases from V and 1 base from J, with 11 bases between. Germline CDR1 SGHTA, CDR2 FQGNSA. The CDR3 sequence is CASSSRTESYEQYF. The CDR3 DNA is TGTGCCAGCAGCTCCCGGACAGAGTCCTACGAGCAGTACTTC.

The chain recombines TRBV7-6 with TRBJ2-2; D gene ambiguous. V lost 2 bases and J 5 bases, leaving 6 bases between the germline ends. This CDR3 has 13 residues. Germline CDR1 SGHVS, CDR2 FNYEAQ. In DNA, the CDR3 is TGTGCCAGCAGCTTAAGTCCAACCGGGGAGCTGTTTTTT. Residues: CASSLSPTGELFF.

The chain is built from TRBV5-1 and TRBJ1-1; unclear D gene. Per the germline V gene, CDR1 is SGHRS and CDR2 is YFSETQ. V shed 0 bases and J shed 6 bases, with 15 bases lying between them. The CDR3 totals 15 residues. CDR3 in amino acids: CASSLDPRTGSEAFF. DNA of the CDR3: TGCGCCAGCAGCTTGGATCCCCGGACCGGCTCTGAAGCTTTCTTT.

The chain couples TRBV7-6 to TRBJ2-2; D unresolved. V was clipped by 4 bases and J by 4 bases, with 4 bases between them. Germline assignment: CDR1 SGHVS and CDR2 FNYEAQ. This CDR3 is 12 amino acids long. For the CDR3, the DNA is TGTGCCAGCAGCTCTTTCACCGGGGAGCTGTTTTTT. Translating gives CASSSFTGELFF.

CDR3 in amino acids: CASSLAGSLMNTEAFF. In nucleotides, the CDR3 is TGCGCCAGCAGCTTGGCAGGGTCATTAATGAACACTGAAGCTTTCTTT. The rearrangement joins TRBV5-1 to TRBJ1-1, with a tentative D call TRBD1 (5 bases). The CDR3 loop spans 16 amino acids. V lost 0 bases to trimming and J lost 0 bases, with 12 bases between them. Germline-derived CDR1 and CDR2 are SGHRS and YFSETQ.

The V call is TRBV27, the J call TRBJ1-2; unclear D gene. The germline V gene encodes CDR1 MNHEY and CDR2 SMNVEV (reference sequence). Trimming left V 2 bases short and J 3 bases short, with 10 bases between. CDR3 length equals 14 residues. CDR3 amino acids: CASSLREGDYGYTF. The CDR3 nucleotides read TGTGCCAGCAGTTTACGGGAAGGAGACTATGGCTACACCTTC.

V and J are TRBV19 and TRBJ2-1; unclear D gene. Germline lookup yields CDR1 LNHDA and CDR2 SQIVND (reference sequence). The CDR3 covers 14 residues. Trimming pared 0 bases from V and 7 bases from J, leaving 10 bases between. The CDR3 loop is CASSIDRNGNEQFF. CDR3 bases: TGTGCCAGTAGTATAGATCGAAACGGAAATGAGCAGTTCTTC.

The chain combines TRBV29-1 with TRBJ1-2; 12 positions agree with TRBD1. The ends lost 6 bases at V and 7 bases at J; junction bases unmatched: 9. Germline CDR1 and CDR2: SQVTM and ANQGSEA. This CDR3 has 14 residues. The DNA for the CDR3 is TGCAGCGTGGGGCCGGGACAGGGGGCTGGTGGCTACACCTTC. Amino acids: CSVGPGQGAGGYTF.

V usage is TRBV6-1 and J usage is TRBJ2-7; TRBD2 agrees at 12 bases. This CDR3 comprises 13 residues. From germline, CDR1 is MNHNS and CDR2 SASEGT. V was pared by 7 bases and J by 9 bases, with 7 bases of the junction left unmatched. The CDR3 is CASTPSTSGGQYF. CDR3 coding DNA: TGTGCCAGCACTCCCTCGACTAGCGGGGGGCAGTACTTC.

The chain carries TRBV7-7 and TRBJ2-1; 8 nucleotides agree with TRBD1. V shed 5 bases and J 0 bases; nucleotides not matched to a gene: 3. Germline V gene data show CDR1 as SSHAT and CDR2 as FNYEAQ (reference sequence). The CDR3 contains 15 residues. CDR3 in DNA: TGTGCCAGCAGCCAGGGACAGGTCTCCTACAATGAGCAGTTCTTC. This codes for CASSQGQVSYNEQFF.

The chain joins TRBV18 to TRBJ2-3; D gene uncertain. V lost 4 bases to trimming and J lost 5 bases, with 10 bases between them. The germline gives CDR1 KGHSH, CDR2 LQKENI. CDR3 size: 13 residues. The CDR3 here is CASSQPTGDTQYF. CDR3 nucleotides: TGTGCCAGCTCACAGCCGACCGGAGATACGCAGTATTTT. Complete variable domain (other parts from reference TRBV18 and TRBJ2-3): NAGVMQNPRHLVRRRGQEARLRCSPMKGHSHVYWYRQLPEEGLKFMVYLQKENIIDESGMPKERFSAEFPKEGPSILRIQQVVRGDSAAYFCASSQPTGDTQYFGPGTRLTVL.

The CDR3 sequence: CASSQVGDGRPQHF. DNA of the CDR3: TGTGCCAGCAGCCAAGTAGGGGATGGGAGGCCCCAGCATTTT. This sequence joins TRBV4-2 and TRBJ1-5; D may be TRBD1 (5 bases). CDR1 and CDR2 (germline): LGHNA, YNFKEQ. There are 14 residues in the CDR3. Trimming shortened V by 1 base and J by 9 bases, and 13 bases separated the two germline ends.

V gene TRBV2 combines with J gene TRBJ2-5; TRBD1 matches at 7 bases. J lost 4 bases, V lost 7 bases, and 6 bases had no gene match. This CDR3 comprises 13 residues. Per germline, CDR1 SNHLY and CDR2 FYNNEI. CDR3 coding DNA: TGTGCCAGCAACCGACAGGGAACAGAGACCCAGTACTTC. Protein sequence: CASNRQGTETQYF.

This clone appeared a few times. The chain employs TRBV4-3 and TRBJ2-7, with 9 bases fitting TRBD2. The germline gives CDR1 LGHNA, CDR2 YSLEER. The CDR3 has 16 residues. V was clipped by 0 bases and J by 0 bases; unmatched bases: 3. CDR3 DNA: TGCGCCAGCAGCCAAGACCTAGCGGGGAGCTCCTACGAGCAGTACTTC. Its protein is CASSQDLAGSSYEQYF.

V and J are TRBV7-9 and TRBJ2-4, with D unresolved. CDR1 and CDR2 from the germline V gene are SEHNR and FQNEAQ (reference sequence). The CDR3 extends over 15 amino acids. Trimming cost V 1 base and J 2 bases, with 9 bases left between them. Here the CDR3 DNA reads TGTGCCAGCAGCTTAGATTTTGACCCCAAAAACATTCAGTACTTC. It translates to CASSLDFDPKNIQYF.

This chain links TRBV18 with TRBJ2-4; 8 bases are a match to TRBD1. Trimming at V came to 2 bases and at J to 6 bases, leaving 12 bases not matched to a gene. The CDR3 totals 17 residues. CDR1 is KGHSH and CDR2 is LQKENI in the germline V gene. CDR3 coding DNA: TGTGCCAGCTCACCAATAGGGTCGGCAGGGGGCGCAAACATTCAGTACTTC. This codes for CASSPIGSAGGANIQYF.

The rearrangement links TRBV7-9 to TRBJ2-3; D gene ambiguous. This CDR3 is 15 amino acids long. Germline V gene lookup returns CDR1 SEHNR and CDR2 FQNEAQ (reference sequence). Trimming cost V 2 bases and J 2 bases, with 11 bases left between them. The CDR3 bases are TGTGCCAGCAGCTTATGGTCTACCTCCACAGATACGCAGTATTTT. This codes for CASSLWSTSTDTQYF. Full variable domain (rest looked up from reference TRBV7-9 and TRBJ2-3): DTGVSQNPRHKITKRGQNVTFRCDPISEHNRLYWYRQTLGQGPEFLTYFQNEAQLEKSRLLSDRFSAERPKGSFSTLEIQRTEQGDSAMYLCASSLWSTSTDTQYFGPGTRLTVL.

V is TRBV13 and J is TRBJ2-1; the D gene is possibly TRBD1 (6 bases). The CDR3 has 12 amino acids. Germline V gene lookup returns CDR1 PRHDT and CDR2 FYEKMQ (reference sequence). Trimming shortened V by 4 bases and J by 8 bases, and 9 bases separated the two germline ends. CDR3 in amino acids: CASSSQGYEQFF. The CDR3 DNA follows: TGTGCCAGCAGCTCCCAGGGGTATGAGCAGTTCTTC.

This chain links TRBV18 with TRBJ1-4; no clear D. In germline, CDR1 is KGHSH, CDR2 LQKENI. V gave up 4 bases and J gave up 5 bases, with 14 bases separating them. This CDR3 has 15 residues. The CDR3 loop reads CASSHDRVGNEKLFF. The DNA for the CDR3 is TGTGCCAGCTCACACGACCGGGTTGGGAATGAAAAACTGTTTTTT. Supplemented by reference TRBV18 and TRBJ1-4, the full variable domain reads NAGVMQNPRHLVRRRGQEARLRCSPMKGHSHVYWYRQLPEEGLKFMVYLQKENIIDESGMPKERFSAEFPKEGPSILRIQQVVRGDSAAYFCASSHDRVGNEKLFFGSGTQLSVL.

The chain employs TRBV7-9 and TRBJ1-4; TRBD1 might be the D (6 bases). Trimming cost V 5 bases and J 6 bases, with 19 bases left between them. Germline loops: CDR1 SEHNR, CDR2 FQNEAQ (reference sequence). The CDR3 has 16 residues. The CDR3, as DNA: TGTGCCAGCAGCGCCGGAGGGGGTCGAGGTGATGAAAAACTGTTTTTT. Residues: CASSAGGGRGDEKLFF.